This TCR beta chain is drawn from a study of T cell responses to AZD1222 COVID-19 vaccine. The data were produced by immunoSEQ multiplex PCR, yet TCRdb's version contains in-frame clones alone and is incomplete. This table holds tens of thousands of clones, approximately 89% found once. This sequence originates from an adult in good health. The source was peripheral blood, collected on day 0 of AZD1222 vaccination.

The CDR3 bases are TGTGCCAGCAGCTTAGCAGCGGGAGAGACAGATACGCAGTATTTT. This codes for CASSLAAGETDTQYF. The rearrangement uses TRBV7-2 and TRBJ2-3; 8 positions agree with TRBD2. Per germline, CDR1 SGHTA and CDR2 FQGNSA. V lost 0 bases, J lost 3 bases, and 2 bases stayed unmatched. The CDR3 is made up of 15 amino acids.